One sample yielded the 25 T cell receptor beta chains listed below, sequenced in a study of blood T cell repertoires in COVID-19. Data came from immunoSEQ multiplex PCR; TCRdb stores just in-frame clones and leaves some out. Of roughly 150,000 clones in the sample, 85% were seen once. The material sequenced was peripheral blood. Receptors were obtained from an elderly woman with COVID-19, enrolled during active disease.

This rearrangement joins TRBV18 to TRBJ1-3; D possibly corresponds to TRBD1 (5 bases). The V end lost 3 bases, the J end lost 0 bases, and 12 bases lay between the germline ends. Per germline, CDR1 KGHSH and CDR2 LQKENI. This CDR3 contains 16 residues. CDR3 in DNA: TGTGCCAGCTCACCGACACAGGCCAACTCTGGAAACACCATATATTTT. The encoded protein is CASSPTQANSGNTIYF.

The gene calls are TRBV11-2 and TRBJ2-1, with unresolved D. The germline V gene has CDR1 SGHAT and CDR2 FQNNGV. V lost 0 bases and J 6 bases, leaving 9 bases between the germline ends. CDR3 length equals 14 residues. CDR3 nucleotide sequence: TGTGCCAGCAGCTTAGATTTATCCAGCAATGAGCAGTTCTTC. Translating gives CASSLDLSSNEQFF.

This rearrangement joins TRBV1 to TRBJ1-3; the D segment call TRBD1 is taken from the table without a DNA check. TRBV1 is an annotated pseudogene. This CDR3 comprises 16 residues. CDR3 nucleotides: TGCACCAGCCTTCGTGGGGGACAGGGATTTGGAAACACCATATATTTT. This translates into CTSLRGGQGFGNTIYF.

The rearrangement uses TRBV18 and TRBJ2-6; 11 positions match TRBD2. Germline V gene lookup returns CDR1 KGHSH and CDR2 LQKENI. The CDR3 consists of 17 residues. The V and J ends lost 5 bases and 0 bases, in that order; junction bases with no gene match: 3. The CDR3, as DNA: TGTGCCAGCTCAACCGGGACTAGCGGCTCTGGGGCCAACGTCCTGACTTTC. Its protein product is CASSTGTSGSGANVLTF.

Only a few counts were recorded for this clone. This chain connects TRBV6-5 to TRBJ2-1, with 10 bases matching TRBD1. The V gene end was trimmed by 0 bases and the J gene end by 7 bases; junction bases not matched to a gene: 6. Germline V gene data show CDR1 as MNHEY and CDR2 as SVGAGI. This CDR3 contains 16 residues. In nucleotides, the CDR3 is TGTGCCAGCAGTTACTCCCGACAGGGGGCGTCTAATGAGCAGTTCTTC. Translated: CASSYSRQGASNEQFF.

Here the CDR3 reads CASSGDLSSPLHF. The CDR3 DNA is TGTGCCAGCAGCGGGGACTTGAGTTCACCCCTCCACTTT. This rearrangement joins TRBV7-9 to TRBJ1-6, with a weak D call TRBD1 (5 bases). In germline, CDR1 is SEHNR, CDR2 FQNEAQ (reference sequence). Trimming left V 5 bases short and J 9 bases short, with 11 bases between. The CDR3 extends over 13 amino acids.

The chain has TRBV25-1 and TRBJ2-7, with 8 bases lining up with TRBD1. Germline CDR1 is MGHDK and CDR2 is SYGVNS. The CDR3 contains 13 residues. J was trimmed by 2 bases and V by 5 bases; bases with no gene match: 2. This CDR3 reads CASSRGQAYEQYF. CDR3 nucleotides: TGTGCCAGCAGTCGGGGACAGGCCTACGAGCAGTACTTC.

The rearrangement links TRBV5-1 to TRBJ2-1, with 11 bases fitting TRBD2. V gave up 0 bases and J gave up 4 bases; unmatched junction bases: 9. The V gene's germline CDR1 is SGHRS and CDR2 YFSETQ. There are 18 residues in the CDR3. The CDR3 reads CASSLVVLAGGLYNEQFF. CDR3 in DNA: TGCGCCAGCAGCTTGGTGGTTCTAGCGGGGGGCCTATACAATGAGCAGTTCTTC. The full variable domain, completed using reference TRBV5-1 and TRBJ2-1, is KAGVTQTPRYLIKTRGQQVTLSCSPISGHRSVSWYQQTPGQGLQFLFEYFSETQRNKGNFPGRFSGRQFSNSRSEMNVSTLELGDSALYLCASSLVVLAGGLYNEQFFGPGTRLTVL.

The V and J genes are TRBV18 and TRBJ2-3, with TRBD1 as a possible D gene (6 bases). Per the germline V gene, CDR1 is KGHSH and CDR2 is LQKENI. Trimming pared 1 base from V and 0 bases from J, leaving 11 bases between. The CDR3 has 16 amino acids. The CDR3 region has the DNA TGTGCCAGCTCACCACGCCCAGGGGCTAGCACAGATACGCAGTATTTT. Amino acid sequence: CASSPRPGASTDTQYF. Full variable domain (missing parts from reference TRBV18 and TRBJ2-3): NAGVMQNPRHLVRRRGQEARLRCSPMKGHSHVYWYRQLPEEGLKFMVYLQKENIIDESGMPKERFSAEFPKEGPSILRIQQVVRGDSAAYFCASSPRPGASTDTQYFGPGTRLTVL.

This clone was detected only a few times. The chain joins TRBV5-4 to TRBJ2-2; 9 bases are shared with TRBD1. Germline V CDR1 and CDR2: SGHNT, YYREEE (reference sequence). J gave up 4 bases and V 4 bases, and 5 bases lay outside the gene matches. This CDR3 comprises 15 residues. In nucleotides, the CDR3 is TGTGCCAGCAGCCCCGACAGGGGGGCCACCGGGGAGCTGTTTTTT. Protein product: CASSPDRGATGELFF.

The CDR3 spells CASTKEAGVGAGEQFF. CDR3 nucleotides: TGTGCCAGCACGAAGGAAGCGGGAGTGGGGGCGGGTGAGCAGTTCTTC. The chain links TRBV6-4 to TRBJ2-1; 8 bases are shared with TRBD2. Trimming removed 7 bases from V and 9 bases from J; junction bases left unmatched: 17. This CDR3 is built from 16 residues. Germline CDR1 MRHNA, CDR2 SNTAGT.

About this clone: The sample has other DNA sequences that encode this CDR3 too. V and J are TRBV5-1 and TRBJ1-1, with 10 bases identical to TRBD1. After removal of 0 bases from V and 5 bases from J, the junction contained 1 base not matched to a gene. This CDR3 spans 14 amino acids. Germline V gene lookup returns CDR1 SGHRS and CDR2 YFSETQ. In DNA form, the CDR3 reads TGCGCCAGCAGCTTGGGACAGGGGGCTACTGAAGCTTTCTTT. Translated: CASSLGQGATEAFF.

The CDR3 DNA sequence: TGTGCCAGCAGTATAAGGACAGGGACTGAAGCTTTCTTT. This gives the protein CASSIRTGTEAFF. The chain carries TRBV6-2 or TRBV6-3 and TRBJ1-1, with 8 positions matching TRBD1. This CDR3 is 13 amino acids long. Germline V CDR1 and CDR2: MNHEY, SVGEGT. V was pared by 5 bases and J by 5 bases, with 4 bases of the junction left unmatched.

This sequence joins TRBV7-8 and TRBJ2-7, with 12 bases identical to TRBD2. Germline CDR1 and CDR2: SGHVS and FQNEAQ. The CDR3 runs to 16 residues. The V and J ends lost 5 bases and 2 bases, in that order; junction bases with no gene match: 7. DNA for the CDR3: TGTGCCAGCAGCATCGCGACTAGCGGGGGACCCTACGAGCAGTACTTC. This encodes CASSIATSGGPYEQYF.

The V and J genes are TRBV19 and TRBJ2-3; 9 bases map to TRBD2. CDR1 is LNHDA, CDR2 SQIVND, per germline (reference sequence). Unmatched junction bases numbered 11, after V lost 5 bases and J lost 2 bases. The CDR3 length is 17 residues. Here the CDR3 DNA reads TGTGCCAGTAGTCAGGCGACTAGCGGATTCCCCACAGATACGCAGTATTTT. It encodes CASSQATSGFPTDTQYF.

The chain combines TRBV4-1 with TRBJ2-5, with 9 bases lining up with TRBD1. The ends lost 4 bases at V and 1 base at J; junction bases unmatched: 4. Germline V gives CDR1 MGHRA, CDR2 YSYEKL. The CDR3 runs 15 residues. The CDR3 nucleotides read TGCGCCAGCAGCCCCGACAGGGGGGGCCAAGAGACCCAGTACTTC. Its translation: CASSPDRGGQETQYF.

The chain recombines TRBV5-1 with TRBJ1-2; 11 bases agree with TRBD1. V trimming: 0 bases; J trimming: 2 bases; junction bases outside the gene matches: 6. From germline, CDR1 is SGHRS and CDR2 YFSETQ. CDR3 length equals 17 residues. The DNA of the CDR3 is TGCGCCAGCAGCTTGGGGACAGGGGGCGGTTGGAACTATGGCTACACCTTC. Amino acid sequence: CASSLGTGGGWNYGYTF.

The rearrangement links TRBV5-8 to TRBJ2-7; D perhaps matches TRBD2 (5 bases). The CDR3 contains 15 residues. V shed 2 bases and J shed 2 bases, with 14 bases lying between them. CDR1 and CDR2 from the germline V gene are SGHTS and YDEGEE. The CDR3 sequence: CASSFSGGGTYEQYF. In DNA form, the CDR3 reads TGTGCCAGCAGCTTTTCTGGAGGTGGGACCTACGAGCAGTACTTC.

This sequence joins TRBV24-1 and TRBJ1-2; TRBD1 matches at 11 bases. CDR3 length: 13 residues. J gave up 7 bases and V 9 bases, and 6 bases lay outside the gene matches. The germline V gene has CDR1 KGHDR and CDR2 SFDVKD. CDR3 DNA sequence: TGTGCCACCGAGGGGACAGGGGGTTTTGGCTACACCTTC. This sequence encodes CATEGTGGFGYTF.

This chain connects TRBV20-1 to TRBJ2-2; 7 bases line up with TRBD1. CDR1 and CDR2 (germline): DFQATT, SNEGSKA (reference sequence). V dropped 8 bases and J dropped 6; count of bases not matched to a gene: 3. The length of the CDR3 is 11 residues. Here the CDR3 DNA reads TGCAGTTCAGACAGGGCCGGGGAGCTGTTTTTT. It translates to CSSDRAGELFF.

The chain has TRBV7-9 and TRBJ2-2, with TRBD2 identical over 8 bases. The CDR3 covers 16 residues. Trimming took 1 base from V and 4 from J; bases not matched to a gene: 5. Germline CDR1 reads SEHNR; CDR2 reads FQNEAQ (reference sequence). DNA for the CDR3: TGTGCCAGCAGCTTAGTCCCGGGAGGGGGCACCGGGGAGCTGTTTTTT. Its protein product is CASSLVPGGGTGELFF.

V usage is TRBV3-1 (or the pseudogene TRBV3-2) and J usage is TRBJ2-7, with TRBD1 as a possible D gene (5 bases). The V end was cut by 3 bases, the J end by 7 bases, with 10 bases between. Germline V CDR1 and CDR2: LGHDT, YNNKEL (reference sequence). There are 12 residues in the CDR3. The CDR3 sequence is CASSQIAGEQYF. The CDR3 DNA reads as TGTGCCAGCAGCCAGATCGCAGGGGAGCAGTACTTC.

There are a few counts of this clone. This chain's CDR3 is CASSHAGSYQETQYF. The CDR3 region has the DNA TGTGCCAGCAGTCACGCCGGGTCTTACCAAGAGACCCAGTACTTC. The chain carries TRBV6-2 or TRBV6-3 and TRBJ2-5; D unclear. V was shortened by 5 bases and J by 0 bases, with 13 bases between the two germline ends. Germline loops: CDR1 MNHEY, CDR2 SVGEGT. This CDR3 contains 15 residues.

The V and J genes are TRBV7-9 and TRBJ1-1, with D uncertain. This CDR3 region has 14 residues. With 5 bases removed from V and 5 bases from J, the gap between germline ends came to 15 bases. The germline gives CDR1 SEHNR, CDR2 FQNEAQ (reference sequence). CDR3 protein: CASSPTLGGTEAFF. CDR3 nucleotides: TGTGCCAGCAGCCCCACCCTAGGAGGAACTGAAGCTTTCTTT.

The chain recombines TRBV5-1 with TRBJ2-1, with D possibly matching TRBD1 (5 bases). Trimming left V 1 base short and J 0 bases short, with 8 bases between. The germline V gene encodes CDR1 SGHRS and CDR2 YFSETQ. This CDR3 has 15 residues. The CDR3 region has the DNA TGCGCCAGCAGCTTGAGGACACTCTCCTACAATGAGCAGTTCTTC. Translating gives CASSLRTLSYNEQFF. Filled out from reference TRBV5-1 and TRBJ2-1, the complete variable domain reads KAGVTQTPRYLIKTRGQQVTLSCSPISGHRSVSWYQQTPGQGLQFLFEYFSETQRNKGNFPGRFSGRQFSNSRSEMNVSTLELGDSALYLCASSLRTLSYNEQFFGPGTRLTVL.